This T cell receptor (beta chain) came from a study of vaccination effects on CD4 cells after COVID-19. Sequenced by immunoSEQ multiplex PCR; TCRdb stores in-frame clones only, minus some. This sample has over 45,000 clones, with around 68% found just once. Antigen-specific CD4+ T cells were expanded with viral peptide pools in the ViraFEST assay before sequencing. Subsequent to roughly 10 days of culture, CD4+ T cells were isolated. In the vaccine recipients, nucleocapsid antibodies were negative and there was no prior SARS-CoV-2 infection. CDR3 length: 16 amino acids. Remarks on this clone: The antigen is unknown.

The TCR was taken from a human donor who received a COVID-19 vaccine. The chain employs TRBV21-1 and TRBJ1-1. TRBV21-1 counts as a pseudogene. The sample in question was CD4+ T cells from PBMCs cultured with SARS-CoV-2 spike peptides, obtained before COVID-19 vaccination. CDR3 DNA: TGTGCCAGCAGCCAAAAGGGAGTGGGGAGGAGGACTGAAGCTTTCTTT. Translating gives CASSQKGVGRRTEAFF.